The next 27 T cell receptor beta chains were all read from a single sample in a study of control samples from healthy donors and cancer patients. The table came from immunoSEQ multiplex PCR; TCRdb's copy has only in-frame clones and leaves some out. The table records about 84,000 clones, 91% of them present only once. Sequencing was carried out using blood. Every receptor here comes from a man aged 25 to 45 in good health.

The chain uses TRBV19 and TRBJ2-2, with D unclear. The CDR3 totals 13 residues. From germline, CDR1 is LNHDA and CDR2 SQIVND (reference sequence). The ends were cut back, 11 bases at V and 1 base at J, with 11 bases in the middle. CDR3 DNA sequence: TGTGCCCTAAGTGGCAGGAACACCGGGGAGCTGTTTTTT. It codes for CALSGRNTGELFF. The variable domain in full, completed from reference TRBV19 and TRBJ2-2, reads DGGITQSPKYLFRKEGQNVTLSCEQNLNHDAMYWYRQDPGQGLRLIYYSQIVNDFQKGDIAEGYSVSREKKESFPLTVTSAQKNPTAFYLCALSGRNTGELFFGEGSRLTVL.

The rearrangement uses TRBV27 and TRBJ2-1; 7 bases match TRBD2. Looked up from germline, CDR1 is MNHEY and CDR2 is SMNVEV (reference sequence). V lost 7 bases, J lost 4 bases, and 10 bases stayed unmatched. There are 15 residues in the CDR3. CDR3 DNA: TGTGCCAGCACTACCGTTGCGGGAGCTTACAATGAGCAGTTCTTC. Amino acids: CASTTVAGAYNEQFF.

The J gene is TRBJ2-3, the V gene TRBV5-6; D remains unclear. This CDR3 comprises 13 residues. Germline loops: CDR1 SGHDT, CDR2 YYEEEE. Trimming took 2 bases from V and 8 from J, leaving 12 bases between them. This CDR3 reads CASSFGQAPTQYF. CDR3 coding DNA: TGTGCCAGCAGCTTTGGGCAGGCCCCTACGCAGTATTTT. The whole variable domain, remainder taken from reference TRBV5-6 and TRBJ2-3, is DAGVTQSPTHLIKTRGQQVTLRCSPKSGHDTVSWYQQALGQGPQFIFQYYEEEERQRGNFPDRFSGHQFPNYSSELNVNALLLGDSALYLCASSFGQAPTQYFGPGTRLTVL.

This chain uses TRBV2 with TRBJ2-2; TRBD2 aligns across 7 bases. With V trimmed by 6 bases and J by 2 bases, 12 bases remained unmatched. CDR3 size: 17 residues. Looked up from germline, CDR1 is SNHLY and CDR2 is FYNNEI. The CDR3: CASRTSRGGSNTGELFF. The CDR3 nucleotides are TGTGCCAGCAGGACGTCACGGGGCGGGAGTAACACCGGGGAGCTGTTTTTT.

This chain links TRBV3-1 (or the pseudogene TRBV3-2) with TRBJ2-7, with 12 nucleotides matching TRBD2. The CDR3 runs to 14 residues. Germline values: CDR1 LGHDT, CDR2 YNNKEL (reference sequence). Trimming took 4 bases from V and 5 from J; bases not matched to a gene: 3. The CDR3 DNA follows: TGTGCCAGCAGCCCGGGACTAGCGGGCCACGAGCAGTACTTC. Amino acid sequence: CASSPGLAGHEQYF.

This clone was counted once. The gene calls are TRBV29-1 and TRBJ2-1, with a possible D match to TRBD1 (6 bases). Germline loops: CDR1 SQVTM, CDR2 ANQGSEA. There are 14 residues in the CDR3. Trimming stripped 4 bases from V and 0 bases from J, with 10 bases between. For the CDR3, the DNA is TGCAGCGTTGGACAGGTGAGCTCCTACAATGAGCAGTTCTTC. Translated: CSVGQVSSYNEQFF.

The chain recombines TRBV12-3 or TRBV12-4 with TRBJ2-5, with D unresolved. V was shortened by 6 bases and J by 5 bases, with 10 bases between the two germline ends. This CDR3 region has 12 residues. In DNA, the CDR3 is TGTGCCAGCAGCCCTTGGGCGGAGACCCAGTACTTC. Its protein product is CASSPWAETQYF.

This clone has just a few counts. V usage is TRBV7-2 and J usage is TRBJ2-7, with D perhaps TRBD1 (6 bases). This CDR3 is built from 13 residues. Germline-derived CDR1 and CDR2 are SGHTA and FQGNSA. V lost 5 bases, J lost 1 base, and 9 bases lay in between. CDR3 nucleotide sequence: TGTGCCAGCAGCGTAGACAGGTCCTACGAGCAGTACTTC. Protein: CASSVDRSYEQYF.

This clone was seen more than once but under ten times. The rearrangement links TRBV6-1 to TRBJ2-7; 8 bases align to TRBD1. Germline trimming cut 3 bases from V and 3 bases from J; bases unmatched to any gene: 13. The CDR3 runs to 17 residues. CDR1 and CDR2 from the germline V gene are MNHNS and SASEGT. The CDR3 protein is CASSDPNQGARGYEQYF. CDR3 DNA sequence: TGTGCCAGCAGTGATCCAAATCAGGGGGCAAGGGGCTACGAGCAGTACTTC.

The chain carries TRBV2 and TRBJ2-5; a possible D gene is TRBD2 (5 bases). The CDR3 runs 12 residues. Deletions cut 6 bases from V and 4 bases from J, with 9 bases between. The germline CDR1 and CDR2 sequences are SNHLY and FYNNEI. The CDR3 DNA reads as TGTGCCAGCAGAGAGGGTGGAGAGACCCAGTACTTC. Translation: CASREGGETQYF.

This clone showed up just once. The CDR3 DNA follows: TGTGCCAGCAGCCCCCGACAGCTCAATTCACCCCTCCACTTT. Amino acids: CASSPRQLNSPLHF. The rearrangement uses TRBV7-9 and TRBJ1-6, with a possible D match to TRBD1 (5 bases). This CDR3 spans 14 amino acids. The V end was cut by 5 bases, the J end by 7 bases, with 12 bases between. CDR1 is SEHNR and CDR2 is FQNEAQ in the germline V gene (reference sequence).

The V and J genes are TRBV7-9 and TRBJ1-2, with D unresolved. The ends were cut back, 5 bases at V and 3 bases at J, with 22 bases in the middle. The CDR3 spans 17 residues. From germline, CDR1 is SEHNR and CDR2 FQNEAQ (reference sequence). CDR3: CASSPNMRVLGDYGYTF. As DNA, the CDR3 is TGTGCCAGCAGCCCCAATATGAGGGTACTCGGTGACTATGGCTACACCTTC.

In regard to this clone: The sample carries other DNA sequences with the same CDR3. V usage is TRBV21-1 and J usage is TRBJ1-3; the DNA was not compared with TRBD1, the D call given in the table. TRBV21-1 is labeled a pseudogene. The CDR3 covers 19 residues. The CDR3, as DNA: TGTGCCAGCAGCAAATCAGGGACAGGGGGCGCGACAGGAGGAAACACCATATATTTT. Translation: CASSKSGTGGATGGNTIYF.

The chain combines TRBV9 with TRBJ1-2; 8 positions match TRBD1. Trimming removed 3 bases from V and 7 bases from J; junction bases left unmatched: 14. The CDR3 is made up of 16 amino acids. Germline-derived CDR1 and CDR2 are SGDLS and YYNGEE. CDR3 nucleotide sequence: TGTGCCAGCAGCGGGAACGTGTCGCCAGGGGGCTTTGGCTACACCTTC. Translation gives CASSGNVSPGGFGYTF.

The chain couples TRBV7-2 to TRBJ2-3, with 9 bases matching TRBD2. After removal of 0 bases from V and 2 bases from J, the junction contained 6 bases not matched to a gene. Germline V gene sequence: CDR1 SGHTA, CDR2 FQGNSA. This CDR3 has 17 residues. DNA of the CDR3: TGTGCCAGCAGCTTAGCGGCTAGCGGGGCGTACACAGATACGCAGTATTTT. It encodes CASSLAASGAYTDTQYF.

V and J are TRBV29-1 and TRBJ2-7; the match to TRBD1 covers 9 bases. The V segment lost 4 bases and the J segment 3 bases; nucleotides outside the gene matches: 10. Germline CDR1 reads SQVTM; CDR2 reads ANQGSEA. The CDR3 loop spans 15 amino acids. The CDR3 reads CSVVETGGFGYEQYF. CDR3 bases: TGCAGCGTTGTTGAGACAGGGGGTTTCGGCTACGAGCAGTACTTC.

The sample holds one count of this clone. The junction does not match germline at one end; this may be a read error. The gene calls are TRBV10-1 and TRBJ2-3; the match to TRBD2 covers 10 bases. CDR1 is WNHNN, CDR2 SYGVQD, per germline (reference sequence). This CDR3 has 14 residues. The CDR3 DNA reads TGCGCCACCAGTAGCGGGGGGAGCACAGATACGCAGTATTTT. It specifies CATSSGGSTDTQYF.

V and J are TRBV13 and TRBJ1-5, with TRBD1 identical over 7 bases. The germline V gene has CDR1 PRHDT and CDR2 FYEKMQ (reference sequence). V lost 4 bases to trimming and J lost 5 bases; unmatched junction nucleotides: 2. There are 13 residues in the CDR3. The CDR3 bases are TGTGCCAGCAGCTCAGGGGGGCATCAGCCCCAGCATTTT. This sequence encodes CASSSGGHQPQHF.

V gene TRBV6-2 or TRBV6-3 combines with J gene TRBJ2-6, with D tentatively TRBD1 (5 bases). Germline CDR1 is MNHEY and CDR2 is SVGEGT. CDR3 length equals 15 residues. Trimming left V 6 bases short and J 4 bases short, with 13 bases between. This CDR3 reads CASSPDRTGANVLTF. The CDR3 DNA reads as TGTGCCAGCAGCCCTGACAGAACCGGGGCCAACGTCCTGACTTTC.

V is TRBV2 and J is TRBJ2-7; D might be TRBD2 (6 bases). Germline V lookup: CDR1 SNHLY, CDR2 FYNNEI. This CDR3 has 12 residues. V was pared by 8 bases and J by 2 bases, with 10 bases between. The CDR3 loop is CASRERTYEQYF. The DNA of the CDR3 is TGTGCCAGCCGGGAGCGGACCTACGAGCAGTACTTC.

This sequence joins TRBV21-1 and TRBJ1-4; the table's D call, TRBD1, has no DNA check behind it. TRBV21-1 is designated a pseudogene. The CDR3 has 13 amino acids. CDR3 region: CATEGQGDEKLFF. The DNA of the CDR3 is TGTGCCACGGAGGGACAGGGGGATGAAAAACTGTTTTTT.

The chain links TRBV24-1 to TRBJ2-3; D might be TRBD1 (6 bases). This CDR3 comprises 15 residues. V lost 7 bases, J lost 4 bases, and 17 bases lay in between. Germline CDR1 and CDR2: KGHDR and SFDVKD. The CDR3 DNA reads TGTGCCACCAGCGGGGCAGGGACATTGGCAGATACGCAGTATTTT. Protein: CATSGAGTLADTQYF.

The chain recombines TRBV10-3 with TRBJ1-2; 7 bases are a match to TRBD1. From germline, CDR1 is ENHRY and CDR2 SYGVKD. The CDR3 spans 12 residues. V dropped 10 bases and J dropped 5; count of bases not matched to a gene: 7. The CDR3 DNA is TGTGCCACCAGCCGGGACAGTTATGGCTACACCTTC. It codes for CATSRDSYGYTF.

V gene TRBV6-2 or TRBV6-3 combines with J gene TRBJ2-1, with D unresolved. Trimming pared 2 bases from V and 6 bases from J, leaving 17 bases between. Germline V gives CDR1 MNHEY, CDR2 SVGEGT. CDR3 length: 16 amino acids. The CDR3 protein is CASSYASALPVNEQFF. The CDR3 DNA follows: TGTGCCAGCAGTTACGCGTCCGCTCTACCGGTCAATGAGCAGTTCTTC.

The chain uses TRBV6-6 and TRBJ2-5; 8 positions agree with TRBD2. The J segment lost 2 bases and the V segment lost 5 bases, leaving 13 bases of the junction unmatched. The CDR3 sequence is 17 residues long. Germline V gene lookup returns CDR1 MNHNY and CDR2 SVGAGI (reference sequence). The DNA of the CDR3 is TGTGCCAGCAGTCCCCCCGGGCGCGGGAGGCCACAAGAGACCCAGTACTTC. This encodes CASSPPGRGRPQETQYF.

The J gene is TRBJ1-1, the V gene TRBV19, with TRBD1 matching over 7 bases. The CDR3 runs to 14 residues. CDR1 LNHDA and CDR2 SQIVND come from the germline V gene (reference sequence). The V gene end was trimmed by 10 bases and the J gene end by 6 bases; junction bases not matched to a gene: 14. The DNA for the CDR3 is TGTGCCACCCATAACAGGGGAATGGTACCTGAAGCTTTCTTT. Amino acid sequence: CATHNRGMVPEAFF.

The rearrangement joins TRBV2 to TRBJ2-1; D remains unclear. The CDR3 has 13 residues. The ends were cut back, 8 bases at V and 4 bases at J, with 12 bases in the middle. From germline, CDR1 is SNHLY and CDR2 FYNNEI. CDR3 DNA sequence: TGTGCCAGCCACCTAGGCATGTACAATGAGCAGTTCTTC. Encoded protein: CASHLGMYNEQFF.